This record concerns one T cell receptor (beta chain) sequence. The V end was cut by 5 bases, the J end by 0 bases, with 11 bases between. The CDR3 extends over 14 amino acids. CDR1 and CDR2 from the germline V gene are SGHRS and YFSETQ. The data were produced by immunoSEQ multiplex PCR, yet TCRdb's version contains in-frame clones alone and is incomplete. The sample consists of about 68,000 clones, 70% to 80% of them appearing once. This sample stems from a study of a mutant IDH1 vaccine in newly diagnosed glioma. Looking at the study overall: Therapy received beforehand was radiotherapy, temozolomide, or both, with most patients given both.

Time point indicated: baseline, week 1 (first vaccination visit). The treatment is: pre-vaccination baseline after standard-of-care therapy. This clonotype originated in a man in his fifties with glioma. Specimen: PBMCs, collected from a glioma patient treated with radiotherapy, temozolomide or both. The J gene is TRBJ1-1, the V gene TRBV5-1, with D hard to call. CDR3 sequence (DNA): TGCGCCAGCAGTTTACAGCGCATGAACACTGAAGCTTTCTTT. Protein sequence: CASSLQRMNTEAFF. The variable domain in full, completed from reference TRBV5-1 and TRBJ1-1, reads KAGVTQTPRYLIKTRGQQVTLSCSPISGHRSVSWYQQTPGQGLQFLFEYFSETQRNKGNFPGRFSGRQFSNSRSEMNVSTLELGDSALYLCASSLQRMNTEAFFGQGTRLTVV.